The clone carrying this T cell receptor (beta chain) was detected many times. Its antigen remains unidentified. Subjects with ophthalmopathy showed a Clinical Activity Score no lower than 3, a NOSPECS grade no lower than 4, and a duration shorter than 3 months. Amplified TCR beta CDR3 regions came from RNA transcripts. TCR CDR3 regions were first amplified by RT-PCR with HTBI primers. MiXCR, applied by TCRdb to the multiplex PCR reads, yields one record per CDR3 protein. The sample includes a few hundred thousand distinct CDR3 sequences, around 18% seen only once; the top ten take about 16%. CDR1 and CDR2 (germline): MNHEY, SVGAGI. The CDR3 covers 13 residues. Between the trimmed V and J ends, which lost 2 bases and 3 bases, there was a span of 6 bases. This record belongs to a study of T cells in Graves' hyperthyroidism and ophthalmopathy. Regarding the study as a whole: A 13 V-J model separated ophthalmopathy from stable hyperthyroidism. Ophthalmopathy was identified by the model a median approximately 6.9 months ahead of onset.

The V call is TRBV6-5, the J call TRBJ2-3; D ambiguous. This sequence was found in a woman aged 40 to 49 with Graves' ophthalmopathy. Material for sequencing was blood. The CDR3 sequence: CASSYGVTDTQYF. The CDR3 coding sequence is TGTGCCAGCAGTTACGGAGTTACAGATACGCAGTATTTT.